This entry concerns a single T cell receptor (beta chain). What this receptor recognizes is not known. Base-call qualities are not available, and no considerably larger clone is one nucleotide away. Via the germline V gene (reference sequence), CDR1 is LNHDA and CDR2 SQIVND. Inclusive of the bounding cysteine and phenylalanine, the CDR3 is 16 residues long. Only the CDR3 region is kept as DNA, spanning 48 bases read in frame from base 1. Relative to germline, V is missing 0 bases and J is missing 1 base, with 3 bases of the junction outside any gene match. The data derive from a study of blood T cell repertoires in COVID-19 (dated by TCRdb to the early 2020s). Regarding the research as a whole: Samples covering the acute and convalescent phases of COVID-19 were provided by collaborators in the United States, Italy and Spain. Subjects who had been exposed to COVID-19, were actively infected with it, or had recovered from it provided the deeply sampled blood TCRbeta repertoires that made up the dataset. The sample metadata nearly always contained a de-identified subject ID, COVID-19 status, age in years and sex. The samples were drawn from two sources: the first 160 participants of the ongoing ImmuneRACE study, and about 1,300 subjects contributed by 6 global collaborators. The prospective study material was composed of cDNA or gDNA derived from T cells, B-cell-depleted T cells, or PBMCs. The repertoires were released in a freely available public database meant as a resource for research on the immune response to SARS-CoV-2. Where available, HLA class I and class II types were obtained from metadata supplied by the sample provider rather than from assay-based typing.

Here is what the overall study found, with its caveats: The amount of clinical and demographic metadata varied by source and participant and was provided uncurated.

TCRbeta CDR3 regions were amplified from genomic DNA using the immunoSEQ Assay, a bias-controlled multiplex PCR. Under the source paper's analysis protocol: The number of nucleated cells in each sample was estimated by amplification of reference gene primers within the assay. To quantify the absolute abundance of each unique TCRbeta CDR3 rearrangement, sequence reads were collapsed and filtered. For each sample, productive Simpson clonality was calculated as the square root of Simpson's diversity index over productive rearrangements. This is the immuneACCESS table as TCRdb keeps it, with only in-frame sequences that have V and J called. A part of the clones is gone; compared with another copy, unresolved V genes explain less than half, and the rest is unexplained. That table is the source of V, J and clone size, and D and trimming were worked out from the DNA. In this sample the table shows 61,000 or so clones, 65% to 85% of which occur a single time. 5.5% to 7% of the sample is held by the ten biggest clonotypes.

Each collaborating institution followed its own protocols to collect whole blood in K2EDTA tubes. For TCRbeta analysis, collaborator samples were shipped as frozen whole blood, as isolated PBMCs, or as DNA extracted from either sample type. The specimen was peripheral blood. The origin of this receptor is an older woman with acute or convalescent COVID-19. Recombination linked TRBV19 to TRBJ2-1; 7 middle bases align to TRBD2. The nucleotide sequence reads TGTGCCAGTAGTATAGATCCGCGGGGGTCCTACAATGAGCAGTTCTTC. It translates as CASSIDPRGSYNEQFF.